The present entry profiles one T cell receptor beta chain with its context. Per germline, CDR1 SGHTA and CDR2 FQGNSA. The V end lost 3 bases, the J end lost 4 bases, and 13 bases lay between the germline ends. The CDR3 is 14 residues long. The record originates from a study of blood T cell repertoires in COVID-19. Looking at the study overall: COVID-19 samples, acute and convalescent, were from the United States, Italy and Spain. From T cells, B-cell-depleted T cells, or PBMCs came the material, which was cDNA or gDNA.

Under the authors' procedure: Using reference gene primer amplification, nucleated cell counts were estimated. The protocol was immunoSEQ multiplex PCR, while the TCRdb copy is restricted to in-frame clones and leaves out a portion. V and J calls and clone size are copied from that table; D and trimming were computed from the DNA. Of about 120,000 clones in the sample, around 82% were seen once. The clonotype originates from a human donor in a cohort sampled during active COVID-19. The chain carries TRBV7-2 and TRBJ2-7, with a possible D match to TRBD1 (5 bases). Material: peripheral blood. In DNA form, the CDR3 reads TGTGCCAGCAGCTTTGGGGCTAGTGGGTACGAGCAGTACTTC. The encoded protein is CASSFGASGYEQYF.